This is a list of T cell receptor beta chains from one sample in a study of long-term antiretroviral therapy in people with HIV. The protocol was immunoSEQ multiplex PCR, while the TCRdb copy is restricted to in-frame clones and leaves out a portion. This sample has over 15,000 clones, with 70% to 80% found just once. The sample consisted of unsorted PBMCs, taken at the start of antiretroviral therapy, before treatment. The receptor source for this set is a man between 18 and 35 years old with HIV. CDR3s include the opening cysteine and the closing phenylalanine or tryptophan. A D gene is named only where the DNA matches it firmly. Size tells how often a clone was seen (once, few, many) or the class of an expanded clone, and some rows leave it out.

TRBV19	.	.	TRBJ1-2	TGTGCCAGTAGGGCTCCGGGGTATGGCTACACCTTC	CASRAPGYGYTF
TRBV7-9	TRBD2	few	TRBJ2-7	TGTGCCAGCAGCCCCACCGCTTTGGCGGGAGGATACTACGAGCAGTACTTC	CASSPTALAGGYYEQYF
TRBV19	.	.	TRBJ2-1	TGTGCCAGTAGTATCGCCGGACAGCCCTACAATGAGCAGTTCTTC	CASSIAGQPYNEQFF
TRBV5-1	.	.	TRBJ2-7	TGCGCCAGCAGCTTGGTGGGGGGCGCTGGAAACGAGCAGTACTTC	CASSLVGGAGNEQYF
TRBV19	TRBD1	.	TRBJ1-1	TGTGCCAGTAGTATGACCCGGGACAGGGCTAAGGGCACTGAAGCTTTCTTT	CASSMTRDRAKGTEAFF
TRBV9	TRBD1	once	TRBJ2-1	TGTGCCAGCAGCCTCACAAAGAAGGGGGCGGGTGAGCAGTTCTTC	CASSLTKKGAGEQFF
TRBV1	.	.	TRBJ2-3	TGCACCAGCAGCCAAGGGGGACTAGATACGCAGTATTTT	CTSSQGGLDTQYF
TRBV6-6	.	.	TRBJ2-2	TGTGCCAGCAGTTACACGCAGGGCACCGGGGAGCTGTTTTTT	CASSYTQGTGELFF
TRBV2	.	.	TRBJ2-2	TGTGCCAGCAGTGAGAATTTGAGCACCGGGGAGCTGTTTTTT	CASSENLSTGELFF
TRBV6-6	.	.	TRBJ2-7	TGTGCCAGCAGTCAACCGGGCGGGACCTCCTACGAGCAGTACTTC	CASSQPGGTSYEQYF
TRBV18	TRBD1	.	TRBJ1-1	TGTGCCAGCTCACCACTCCCGGGACAGGGGAACGTGAACACTGAAGCTTTCTTT	CASSPLPGQGNVNTEAFF
TRBV21-1	.	few	TRBJ2-7	TGTGCCAGCAGCAAAGCGGAACAGGGGACCCTACGAGTGCAGTACTTC	CASSKAEQGTLRVQYF
TRBV6-6	.	.	TRBJ2-2	TGTGCCAGCAGTCTACCAGCACTAGGGTCCACCGGGGAGCTGTTTTTT	CASSLPALGSTGELFF
TRBV5-3	TRBD2	.	TRBJ2-7	TGTGCCAGAAGCAGGGGACTAGCGGGTGAGCAGTACTTC	CARSRGLAGEQYF
TRBV20-1	.	.	TRBJ2-3	TGCAGTGCTAGCGGGACACCGCAGTATTTT	CSASGTPQYF
TRBV28	TRBD1	.	TRBJ1-2	TGTGCCACTGGGACAGGAGTAGCTAACTATGGCTACACCTTC	CATGTGVANYGYTF
TRBV4-1	.	.	TRBJ2-5	TGCGCCAGCAGCTTTTCGCTCCAAGAGACCCAGTACTTC	CASSFSLQETQYF
TRBV2	.	.	TRBJ2-1	TGTGCCAGCAGGCCCGGTCTCATAAATGAGCAGTTCTTC	CASRPGLINEQFF
TRBV27	TRBD1	.	TRBJ1-2	TGTGCCAGCAGTTCTAATTGGGACAGGAATGGCTACACCTTC	CASSSNWDRNGYTF
TRBV28	.	.	TRBJ1-1	TGTGCCAGCAGTTTAACGGGGCGGCTCACTGAAGCTTTCTTT	CASSLTGRLTEAFF
TRBV30	.	.	TRBJ2-2	TGTGCCTGGAGTGAACTAGTGACCTCCCGGGAGCTGTTTTTT	CAWSELVTSRELFF
TRBV14	.	.	TRBJ2-1	TGTGCCAGCAGCCAAGAGGGGAGCTCCTACAATGAGCAGTTCTTC	CASSQEGSSYNEQFF
TRBV29-1	.	.	TRBJ1-1	TGCAGCGTTGTGGTGGGGCTTGTTGAAGCTTTCTTT	CSVVVGLVEAFF
TRBV4-2	TRBD1	.	TRBJ2-7	TGTGCCAGCAGCCCGGGACAGGGCCGCTACGAGCAGTACTTC	CASSPGQGRYEQYF